This TCR beta chain is drawn from a study of shared clonotypes between healthy human individuals. About the study: Per donor, three plates held CD4 naive cells, three held CD4 memory, two held CD8 naive and one held CD8 memory.

V dropped 3 bases and J dropped 0; count of bases not matched to a gene: 10. Germline V gene lookup returns CDR1 MNHNS and CDR2 SASEGT. CDR3 length: 18 amino acids. Concerning this clone itself: Antigen unknown.

Notes on the study in general: The study generally estimated greater richness for naive than memory subsets.

The assay was immunoSEQ multiplex PCR, and TCRdb's table has in-frame clones only and misses some. The sample consists of millions of clones, 90% to 95% of them appearing once. CD45RO-negative CD8 cells positively selected for CCR7 made up the naive population, which excluded terminally differentiated effector memory CD45RA+ cells. Specimen: naive CD8+ T cells from PBMCs. The V call is TRBV6-1, the J call TRBJ1-5, with 8 bases fitting TRBD1. This receptor was identified in a man aged 18 to 30 in good health. Some clones in this sample may be carry-over from other donors' samples. For the CDR3, the DNA is TGTGCCAGCAGTGACGACAGGGGCACCGGGGTTAGCAATCAGCCCCAGCATTTT. It yields the protein CASSDDRGTGVSNQPQHF.